What follows describes a single T cell receptor (beta chain). These data are taken from a study of control samples from healthy donors and cancer patients. Clones were read by immunoSEQ multiplex PCR, and TCRdb kept only the in-frame ones, dropping some. The sample lists 250,000 to 300,000 clones, about four fifths occurring once. CDR1 and CDR2 from the germline V gene are SNHLY and FYNNEI. The CDR3 is 11 amino acids. Trimming took off 4 bases at V and 7 bases at J, with 7 bases between the two ends. The sequence was collected from a woman aged 60-70 years with lung cancer. Sequencing was performed on PBMCs. The rearrangement links TRBV2 to TRBJ1-1; the D gene is possibly TRBD1 (5 bases). The CDR3 sequence is CASSGQIEAFF. For the CDR3, the DNA is TGTGCCAGCAGTGGACAGATTGAAGCTTTCTTT.